Sequencing of this TCR beta chain was carried out in a study of shared clonotypes between healthy human individuals. The assay used deep level. TCRdb's copy holds only in-frame clones and misses some; the assay was immunoSEQ multiplex PCR. In the table there are approximately 720,000 clones, roughly 70% of which are singletons. Comment on this clone: As yet, its antigen is unknown.

Study-level results: An expected dependence of interdonor clonotype sharing on sequencing depth was noted. It was the few donors that limited the genetic and exposure-history diversity represented.

Per the germline V gene, CDR1 is SGHRS and CDR2 is YFSETQ. V shed 1 base and J 0 bases; nucleotides not matched to a gene: 5. There are 17 residues in the CDR3. Sequences were obtained from memory CD4+ T cells sorted from blood. Regarding subset: CD45RA-negative fraction. This sequence originates from a woman younger than 45 in good health. This sequence joins TRBV5-1 and TRBJ2-3, with TRBD2 matching over 10 bases. The CDR3 nucleotides are TGCGCCAGCAGCTTGATGGCTAGCGGGAGTAGCACAGATACGCAGTATTTT. It is translated as CASSLMASGSSTDTQYF.